These 20 T cell receptor beta chains were sequenced from one sample in a study of human T cells and chemical hapten exposure. One entry per CDR3 protein, called by TCRdb with MiXCR from the RACE reads. Of 100,000 to 150,000 distinct CDR3 sequences listed, 12% to 15% are singletons. The time point here: patch test 1, 2 weeks after DPC sensitization. Regarding treatment: therapeutic diphenylcyclopropenone sensitization with weekly scalp DPC. The input for sequencing was whole blood, taken in connection with sensitization to the hapten diphenylcyclopropenone (DPC). The receptors were sampled from a man younger than 30 with alopecia areata. Some clones in this sample may be carry-over from other donors' samples.

The rearrangement uses TRBV6-2 or TRBV6-3 and TRBJ2-7; no definite D call. This CDR3 region has 18 residues. Germline lookup yields CDR1 MNHEY and CDR2 SVGEGT. The germline V and J ends were trimmed by 0 bases and 0 bases, with 18 bases remaining between them. CDR3 nucleotides: TGTGCCAGCAGTTACTCGATCGTGCGGCCTTCAAGCTCCTACGAGCAGTACTTC. This codes for CASSYSIVRPSSSYEQYF.

This clonotype was seen at least ten times. V and J are TRBV10-2 and TRBJ1-5, with D tentatively TRBD1 (5 bases). The CDR3 loop spans 12 amino acids. Germline CDR1 is WSHSY and CDR2 is SAAADI. V was clipped by 2 bases and J by 7 bases, with 6 bases between them. This CDR3 reads CASSEGGQPQHF. The DNA of the CDR3 is TGCGCCAGCAGTGAGGGGGGACAGCCCCAGCATTTT.

This chain uses TRBV28 with TRBJ2-7; D might be TRBD1 or TRBD2, each matching 5 bases. Deletions cut 8 bases from V and 2 bases from J, with 7 bases between. The CDR3 consists of 11 residues. The germline V gene encodes CDR1 MDHEN and CDR2 SYDVKM. The CDR3 here is CASGGTYEQYF. As DNA, the CDR3 is TGTGCCAGCGGGGGAACCTACGAGCAGTACTTC.

This clonotype was observed a few times. This chain links TRBV5-1 with TRBJ2-4; D remains ambiguous. In germline, CDR1 is SGHRS, CDR2 YFSETQ. CDR3 length: 19 amino acids. Trimming shortened V by 0 bases and J by 0 bases, and 19 bases separated the two germline ends. The CDR3 loop reads CASSLDRSLADVAKNIQYF. The DNA for the CDR3 is TGCGCCAGCAGCTTGGACAGATCCTTGGCGGATGTAGCCAAAAACATTCAGTACTTC.

The chain has TRBV20-1 and TRBJ1-1; 7 bases line up with TRBD1. The CDR3 totals 16 residues. The germline V gene encodes CDR1 DFQATT and CDR2 SNEGSKA (reference sequence). V lost 5 bases, J lost 0 bases, and 12 bases stayed unmatched. For the CDR3, the DNA is TGCAGTGCTCTTGCTCCGGGACAGCGGGTGAACACTGAAGCTTTCTTT. This gives the protein CSALAPGQRVNTEAFF.

This clonotype was recorded a few times. V is TRBV9 and J is TRBJ2-7, with D unresolved. Deletions cut 2 bases from V and 2 bases from J, with 11 bases between. Germline assignment: CDR1 SGDLS and CDR2 YYNGEE. The length of the CDR3 is 14 residues. The CDR3 DNA is TGTGCCAGCAGCGTCATGGGCAGGCCCTACGAGCAGTACTTC. This encodes CASSVMGRPYEQYF.

V gene TRBV28 combines with J gene TRBJ2-1; perhaps D is TRBD1 or TRBD2 (5 bases each). Deletions cut 0 bases from V and 0 bases from J, with 6 bases between. CDR3 length equals 15 residues. In germline, CDR1 is MDHEN, CDR2 SYDVKM. This chain's CDR3 is CASSLWGVSYNEQFF. CDR3 coding DNA: TGTGCCAGCAGTTTATGGGGGGTCTCCTACAATGAGCAGTTCTTC.

This clonotype was counted only a few times. This chain joins TRBV7-9 and TRBJ2-7, with D unclear. V lost 0 bases, J lost 7 bases, and 13 bases lay in between. Germline assignment: CDR1 SEHNR and CDR2 FQNEAQ (reference sequence). The CDR3 extends over 14 amino acids. Here the CDR3 reads CASSLAHSPDEQYF. The CDR3 nucleotides read TGTGCCAGCAGCTTAGCGCACAGCCCAGATGAGCAGTACTTC.

Of note for this clonotype: Since no conserved phenylalanine or tryptophan closes the CDR3, a read error is the likely cause. The chain employs TRBV7-2 and TRBJ1-3; possibly TRBD1 for D (6 bases). CDR1 and CDR2 from the germline V gene are SGHTA and FQGNSA. V was clipped by 5 bases and J by 0 bases, with 14 bases between them. This CDR3 region has 16 residues. DNA for the CDR3: TGTGCCAGCAGCCCTGCAGGGGCCGCCTCTGGAAACACCATATATTTA. It translates to CASSPAGAASGNTIYL.

This clonotype was recorded a few times. This may be a read error, as it is one base from a much larger clone. The rearrangement uses TRBV2 and TRBJ1-6; possibly TRBD1 for D (6 bases). The CDR3 has 13 residues. Germline V CDR1 and CDR2: SNHLY, FYNNEI. CDR3: CVSQGIGNSPLHF. CDR3 nucleotides: TGTGTCAGCCAGGGGATTGGTAATTCACCCCTCCACTTT.

The rearrangement links TRBV7-2 to TRBJ2-3; D might be TRBD2 (6 bases). This CDR3 contains 11 residues. Germline-derived CDR1 and CDR2 are SGHTA and FQGNSA. Trimming removed 6 bases at V and 6 bases at J, with 7 bases between. CDR3 protein: CASSGGDTQYF. CDR3 bases: TGTGCCAGCAGTGGGGGGGATACGCAGTATTTT.

The V call is TRBV29-1, the J call TRBJ2-5; no clear D. In germline, CDR1 is SQVTM, CDR2 ANQGSEA. This CDR3 comprises 11 residues. V was pared by 3 bases and J by 5 bases, with 7 bases between. The CDR3 region has the DNA TGCAGCGTTGACAGGTCGGAGACCCAGTACTTC. Its translation: CSVDRSETQYF.

This chain joins TRBV7-3 and TRBJ2-5; D gene uncertain. Germline CDR1 reads SGHTA; CDR2 reads FQGTGA. V lost 5 bases and J 4 bases, leaving 11 bases between the germline ends. This CDR3 comprises 13 residues. The CDR3 loop reads CASSPSPGETQYF. The CDR3 DNA follows: TGTGCCAGCAGCCCTTCTCCGGGAGAGACCCAGTACTTC.

This clonotype occurred a few times. The chain recombines TRBV5-4 with TRBJ1-1; D remains unclear. V lost 3 bases to trimming and J lost 5 bases, with 14 bases between them. Germline values: CDR1 SGHNT, CDR2 YYREEE (reference sequence). The CDR3 runs to 14 residues. CDR3 protein: CASSSRRDSTEAFF. CDR3 DNA: TGTGCCAGCAGCTCCCGCCGTGATAGTACTGAAGCTTTCTTT.

The rearrangement uses TRBV7-8 and TRBJ2-5, with TRBD2 identical over 9 bases. The junction had 6 bases not matched to a gene; V was cut back by 2 bases and J by 2 bases. The V gene's germline CDR1 is SGHVS and CDR2 FQNEAQ. The CDR3 is 16 residues long. The CDR3 sequence: CASSLYAGGRQETQYF. In DNA form, the CDR3 reads TGTGCCAGCAGCTTATATGCGGGGGGGAGACAAGAGACCCAGTACTTC.

The rearrangement links TRBV5-1 to TRBJ2-1; D gene unclear. Germline V gives CDR1 SGHRS, CDR2 YFSETQ. V was pared by 0 bases and J by 7 bases, with 5 bases between. The CDR3 length is 12 residues. This chain's CDR3 is CASSLVVNEQFF. The CDR3 nucleotides are TGCGCCAGCAGCTTGGTAGTAAATGAGCAGTTCTTC.

The rearrangement links TRBV3-1 to TRBJ2-3; 9 bases line up with TRBD2. The CDR3 runs 18 residues. The germline CDR1 and CDR2 sequences are LGHDT and YNNKEL (reference sequence). Trimming cost V 1 base and J 0 bases; bases outside gene matches: 8. The CDR3 nucleotides read TGTGCCAGCAGCCAAGCGGCTTTTAGCGGGGGTAGCACAGATACGCAGTATTTT. This sequence encodes CASSQAAFSGGSTDTQYF.

This clonotype was counted many times. The chain employs TRBV7-2 and TRBJ2-6, with TRBD2 as a possible D gene (5 bases). The CDR3 loop spans 17 amino acids. Germline V gene sequence: CDR1 SGHTA, CDR2 FQGNSA. V was trimmed by 5 bases and J by 2 bases, leaving 16 bases between them. This CDR3 reads CASSPGLGSTGANVLTF. The CDR3, as DNA: TGTGCCAGCAGCCCCGGACTGGGAAGCACTGGGGCCAACGTCCTGACTTTC.

The chain is built from TRBV5-1 and TRBJ2-2; D not resolved. CDR3 length equals 13 residues. V gave up 4 bases and J gave up 6 bases, with 10 bases separating them. Germline V CDR1 and CDR2: SGHRS, YFSETQ. CDR3 nucleotide sequence: TGCGCCAGCAGCCCCGTTCCGGCCGGGGAGCTGTTTTTT. It specifies CASSPVPAGELFF.

V and J are TRBV7-9 and TRBJ2-7, with D possibly TRBD2 on 6 matching bases. Germline lookup yields CDR1 SEHNR and CDR2 FQNEAQ (reference sequence). The CDR3 length is 13 residues. Trimming took off 3 bases at V and 4 bases at J, with 10 bases between the two ends. CDR3 loop: CASSFPGGYEQYF. Here the CDR3 DNA reads TGTGCCAGCAGCTTCCCTGGAGGGTACGAGCAGTACTTC. The full variable domain, its missing parts supplied by reference TRBV7-9 and TRBJ2-7, is DTGVSQNPRHKITKRGQNVTFRCDPISEHNRLYWYRQTLGQGPEFLTYFQNEAQLEKSRLLSDRFSAERPKGSFSTLEIQRTEQGDSAMYLCASSFPGGYEQYFGPGTRLTVT.